The 21 T cell receptor beta chains presented below share a single source sample, sequenced in a study of shared clonotypes between healthy human individuals. Terminally differentiated effector memory CD45RA+ cells were excluded from the naive CD8 cells, which were CD45RO-negative and positively selected for CCR7. Here immunoSEQ multiplex PCR was the method, and the copy in TCRdb shows in-frame clones only, minus some. In the table there are hundreds of thousands of clones, approximately 90% of which are singletons. The sequenced sample was naive CD8+ T cells sorted from blood. All receptors come from a man aged 25 to 45 in good health.

CDR3 DNA: TGCGCCAGCAGCCAGGGGCAGGGGGTTGATCAGCCCCAGCATTTT. As protein: CASSQGQGVDQPQHF. The chain employs TRBV4-1 and TRBJ1-5, with 7 nucleotides matching TRBD1. The germline V gene has CDR1 MGHRA and CDR2 YSYEKL. The V and J ends lost 3 bases and 5 bases, in that order; junction bases with no gene match: 7. The CDR3 extends over 15 amino acids.

The gene calls are TRBV11-3 and TRBJ2-7; the D is unclear. V lost 0 bases to trimming and J lost 5 bases, with 8 bases between them. The length of the CDR3 is 13 residues. Germline V gene data show CDR1 as SGHNT and CDR2 as YENEEA. The CDR3 spells CASSLDGSHEQYF. Written as DNA, the CDR3 is TGTGCCAGCAGCTTAGACGGGTCCCACGAGCAGTACTTC.

The rearrangement joins TRBV11-3 to TRBJ2-1; D is possibly TRBD2 (6 bases). In germline, CDR1 is SGHNT, CDR2 YENEEA. Trimming cost V 4 bases and J 8 bases, with 15 bases left between them. The CDR3 is made up of 14 amino acids. The CDR3 region has the DNA TGTGCCAGCAGCTCCCAGGAGCGGGCGGATGAGCAGTTCTTC. This encodes CASSSQERADEQFF.

This chain connects TRBV14 to TRBJ2-3; weak D call: TRBD1 (6 bases). Trimming cost V 3 bases and J 2 bases, with 21 bases left between them. The CDR3 covers 18 residues. Looked up from germline, CDR1 is SGHDN and CDR2 is FVKESK. The DNA for the CDR3 is TGTGCCAGCAGCCAGATACCGGACAGTTATTATGACACAGATACGCAGTATTTT. This sequence encodes CASSQIPDSYYDTDTQYF.

The chain has TRBV9 and TRBJ1-1, with D unresolved. V lost 3 bases and J 5 bases, leaving 8 bases between the germline ends. Germline V gene data show CDR1 as SGDLS and CDR2 as YYNGEE. The CDR3 runs to 12 residues. Here the CDR3 reads CASSGVRTEAFF. The CDR3 nucleotides read TGTGCCAGCAGCGGTGTAAGGACTGAAGCTTTCTTT.

This chain connects TRBV28 to TRBJ1-4; the match to TRBD1 covers 8 bases. After removal of 6 bases from V and 7 bases from J, the junction contained 10 bases not matched to a gene. The CDR3 sequence is 15 residues long. CDR1 and CDR2 (germline): MDHEN, SYDVKM. CDR3 residues: CASSRKDRASEKLFF. For the CDR3, the DNA is TGTGCCAGCAGCCGGAAGGACAGGGCGAGTGAAAAACTGTTTTTT.

V and J are TRBV28 and TRBJ2-7, with D perhaps matching TRBD1 or TRBD2 (7 bases each). CDR1 and CDR2 (germline): MDHEN, SYDVKM. V lost 3 bases and J lost 5, with 14 bases in between. This CDR3 is 14 amino acids long. CDR3 coding DNA: TGTGCCAGCAGTTTCAAGGCAGGGGGGGACGAGCAGTACTTC. Protein sequence: CASSFKAGGDEQYF.

This clone was recorded only once. The J gene is TRBJ2-2, the V gene TRBV28, with TRBD2 matching over 8 bases. Looked up from germline, CDR1 is MDHEN and CDR2 is SYDVKM. V shed 2 bases and J 5 bases; nucleotides not matched to a gene: 4. The CDR3 extends over 15 amino acids. CDR3 sequence: CASSLPGGETGELFF. CDR3 nucleotide sequence: TGTGCCAGCAGTTTACCGGGAGGGGAAACCGGGGAGCTGTTTTTT.

This clone was detected once. The chain has TRBV9 and TRBJ2-5; perhaps D is TRBD1 or TRBD2 (7 bases each). Trimming left V 3 bases short and J 4 bases short, with 16 bases between. CDR1 is SGDLS and CDR2 is YYNGEE in the germline V gene. The CDR3 sequence is 15 residues long. The CDR3 spells CASSAPSGGGETQYF. The CDR3 DNA reads TGTGCCAGCAGCGCCCCCTCAGGGGGGGGAGAGACCCAGTACTTC. Full variable domain (remainder filled in from reference TRBV9 and TRBJ2-5): DSGVTQTPKHLITATGQRVTLRCSPRSGDLSVYWYQQSLDQGLQFLIQYYNGEERAKGNILERFSAQQFPDLHSELNLSSLELGDSALYFCASSAPSGGGETQYFGPGTRLLVL.

The chain has TRBV18 and TRBJ2-1; 7 bases are a match to TRBD2. V lost 1 base and J lost 9; bases outside the gene matches: 9. This CDR3 has 15 amino acids. Germline CDR1 reads KGHSH; CDR2 reads LQKENI. DNA of the CDR3: TGTGCCAGCTCACCACGGGCGGGGAGGGACCGTGAGCAGTTCTTC. Protein product: CASSPRAGRDREQFF.

Turning to this clone: One end of the junction does not line up with germline, which may come from a read error. The V and J genes are TRBV27 and TRBJ2-5; TRBD1 agrees at 7 bases. Germline CDR1 MNHEY, CDR2 SMNVEV (reference sequence). CDR3 size: 14 residues. CDR3 DNA: TGTGCCAGCAGTTCTCTACAGGGGCAAGGGACCCAGTACTTC. It codes for CASSSLQGQGTQYF.

The chain carries TRBV6-1 and TRBJ1-1; D is perhaps TRBD1 (5 bases). The CDR3 extends over 15 amino acids. Germline V CDR1 and CDR2: MNHNS, SASEGT. The germline V and J ends were trimmed by 6 bases and 1 base, with 15 bases remaining between them. CDR3: CASSQLGGENTEAFF. Written as DNA, the CDR3 is TGTGCCAGCAGCCAGCTGGGAGGGGAGAACACTGAAGCTTTCTTT.

This chain connects TRBV7-9 to TRBJ2-7; D ambiguous. The CDR3 consists of 14 residues. Trimming removed 1 base from V and 2 bases from J, with 9 bases in between. The germline V gene encodes CDR1 SEHNR and CDR2 FQNEAQ (reference sequence). The chain's CDR3 is CASSLDGVAYEQYF. The CDR3 DNA reads TGTGCCAGCAGCTTAGACGGCGTGGCCTACGAGCAGTACTTC.

A word on this clone: An end of the junction differs from the germline gene, which may be a read error. The rearrangement uses TRBV7-9 and TRBJ2-6; no definite D call. Per the germline V gene, CDR1 is SEHNR and CDR2 is FQNEAQ (reference sequence). The CDR3 runs 15 residues. Here the CDR3 DNA reads TGTGCCAGCAGTTTAGGGAATCCTGGGGCCAACGTCCTGACTTTC. Protein sequence: CASSLGNPGANVLTF.

The V and J genes are TRBV5-8 and TRBJ2-7; a possible D gene is TRBD2 (6 bases). Between the trimmed V and J ends, which lost 6 bases and 5 bases, there was a span of 18 bases. The V gene's germline CDR1 is SGHTS and CDR2 YDEGEE. The CDR3 covers 14 residues. The CDR3 nucleotides are TGTGCCAGCACCCTAGTCGGGGGTAGGCACGAGCAGTACTTC. Translated, it gives CASTLVGGRHEQYF.

The chain employs TRBV5-5 and TRBJ1-1; D might be TRBD1 (5 bases). The CDR3 runs 14 residues. With 1 base removed from V and 5 bases from J, the gap between germline ends came to 12 bases. Germline V gene sequence: CDR1 SGHKS, CDR2 YYEKEE (reference sequence). The CDR3 DNA follows: TGTGCCAGCAGCTTGTCCTATGGGGGGACTGAAGCTTTCTTT. Amino acid sequence: CASSLSYGGTEAFF. Full variable domain (rest looked up from reference TRBV5-5 and TRBJ1-1): DAGVTQSPTHLIKTRGQQVTLRCSPISGHKSVSWYQQVLGQGPQFIFQYYEKEERGRGNFPDRFSARQFPNYSSELNVNALLLGDSALYLCASSLSYGGTEAFFGQGTRLTVV.

The CDR3 region is CASSPGTTKNIQYF. Written as DNA, the CDR3 is TGTGCCAGCAGCCCCGGGACAACCAAAAACATTCAGTACTTC. This chain connects TRBV5-5 to TRBJ2-4; D is possibly TRBD1 (6 bases). Germline-derived CDR1 and CDR2 are SGHKS and YYEKEE (reference sequence). V was shortened by 4 bases and J by 2 bases, with 10 bases between the two germline ends. The CDR3 extends over 14 amino acids. Combining the CDR3 with reference TRBV5-5 and TRBJ2-4 gives the whole variable domain DAGVTQSPTHLIKTRGQQVTLRCSPISGHKSVSWYQQVLGQGPQFIFQYYEKEERGRGNFPDRFSARQFPNYSSELNVNALLLGDSALYLCASSPGTTKNIQYFGAGTRLSVL.

This clone was seen a single time. The chain uses TRBV6-6 and TRBJ1-1; D is unresolved. Germline V lookup: CDR1 MNHNY, CDR2 SVGAGI (reference sequence). Trimming removed 2 bases from V and 4 bases from J, with 14 bases in between. This CDR3 has 15 amino acids. The CDR3: CASSYEREKGTEAFF. Here the CDR3 DNA reads TGTGCCAGCAGTTACGAGCGGGAGAAAGGCACTGAAGCTTTCTTT.

This rearrangement joins TRBV28 to TRBJ1-1; tentative D call: TRBD1 (5 bases). V was pared by 2 bases and J by 3 bases, with 13 bases between. The CDR3 length is 15 residues. Per germline, CDR1 MDHEN and CDR2 SYDVKM. The CDR3, as DNA: TGTGCCAGCAGTTTAATGGGGGAGAGGGACACTGAAGCTTTCTTT. This encodes CASSLMGERDTEAFF.

J is TRBJ2-1 and V is TRBV11-2, with 7 bases that match TRBD2. The CDR3 has 16 amino acids. The junction had 7 bases not matched to a gene; V was cut back by 3 bases and J by 2 bases. CDR1 and CDR2 (germline): SGHAT, FQNNGV. Written as DNA, the CDR3 is TGTGCCAGCAGCTTGGAAGCGGGACTCCCCTACAATGAGCAGTTCTTC. It encodes CASSLEAGLPYNEQFF.

A note on this clone: The same CDR3 is also encoded by other DNA sequences in this sample. The chain has TRBV29-1 and TRBJ2-6, with D possibly matching TRBD1 (5 bases). The CDR3 length is 14 residues. The V end lost 1 base, the J end lost 1 base, and 5 bases lay between the germline ends. The germline V gene encodes CDR1 SQVTM and CDR2 ANQGSEA. The CDR3 region is CSVEGTSGANVLTF. As DNA, the CDR3 is TGCAGCGTTGAAGGGACATCTGGGGCCAACGTCCTGACTTTC.